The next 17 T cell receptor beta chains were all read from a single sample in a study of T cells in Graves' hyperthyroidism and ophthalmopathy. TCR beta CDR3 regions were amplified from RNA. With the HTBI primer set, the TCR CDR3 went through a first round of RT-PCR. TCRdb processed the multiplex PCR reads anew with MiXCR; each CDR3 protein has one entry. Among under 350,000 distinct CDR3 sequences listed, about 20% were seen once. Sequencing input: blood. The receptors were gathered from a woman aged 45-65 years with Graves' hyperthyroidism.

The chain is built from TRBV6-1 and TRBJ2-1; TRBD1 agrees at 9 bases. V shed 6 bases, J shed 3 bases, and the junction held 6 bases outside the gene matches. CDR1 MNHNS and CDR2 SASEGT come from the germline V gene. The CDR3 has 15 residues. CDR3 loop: CASRRTGVFYNEQFF. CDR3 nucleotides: TGTGCCAGCAGGCGGACAGGGGTTTTCTACAATGAGCAGTTCTTC.

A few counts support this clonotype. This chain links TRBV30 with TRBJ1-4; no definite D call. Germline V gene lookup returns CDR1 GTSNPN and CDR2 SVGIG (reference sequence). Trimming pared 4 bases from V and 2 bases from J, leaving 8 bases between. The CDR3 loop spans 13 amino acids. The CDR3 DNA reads TGTGCCTGGACAGAGGACACTAATGAAAAACTGTTTTTT. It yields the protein CAWTEDTNEKLFF.

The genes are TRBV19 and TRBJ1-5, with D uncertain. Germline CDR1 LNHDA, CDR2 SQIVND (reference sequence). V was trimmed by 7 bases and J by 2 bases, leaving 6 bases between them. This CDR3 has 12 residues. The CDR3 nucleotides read TGTGCCAGTAAGGCCGGCAATCAGCCCCAGCATTTT. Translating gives CASKAGNQPQHF.

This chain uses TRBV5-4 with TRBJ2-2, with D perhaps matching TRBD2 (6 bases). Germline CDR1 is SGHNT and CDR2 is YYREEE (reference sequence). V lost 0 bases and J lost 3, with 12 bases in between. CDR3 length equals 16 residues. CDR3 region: CASSLDISGYTGELFF. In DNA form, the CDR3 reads TGTGCCAGCAGCTTGGATATTAGCGGATACACCGGGGAGCTGTTTTTT.

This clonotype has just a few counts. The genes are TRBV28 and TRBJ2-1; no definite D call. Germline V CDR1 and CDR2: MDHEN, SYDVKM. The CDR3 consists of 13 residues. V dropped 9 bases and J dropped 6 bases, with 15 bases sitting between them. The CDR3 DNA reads TGTGCCAGTTATGGTAGGCTGGGCAATGAGCAGTTCTTC. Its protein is CASYGRLGNEQFF.

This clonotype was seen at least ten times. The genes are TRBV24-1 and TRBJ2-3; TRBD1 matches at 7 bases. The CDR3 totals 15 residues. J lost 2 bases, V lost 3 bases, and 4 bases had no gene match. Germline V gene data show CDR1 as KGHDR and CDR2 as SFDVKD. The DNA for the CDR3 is TGTGCCACCAGTGATGGGACAGCCGCCACAGATACGCAGTATTTT. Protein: CATSDGTAATDTQYF.

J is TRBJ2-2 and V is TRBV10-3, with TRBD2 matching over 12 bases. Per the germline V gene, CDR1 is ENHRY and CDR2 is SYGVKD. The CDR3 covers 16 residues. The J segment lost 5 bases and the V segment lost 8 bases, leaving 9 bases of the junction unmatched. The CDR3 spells CAIRRGGTSGTGELFF. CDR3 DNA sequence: TGTGCCATCCGCCGGGGGGGGACTAGCGGGACCGGGGAGCTGTTTTTT.

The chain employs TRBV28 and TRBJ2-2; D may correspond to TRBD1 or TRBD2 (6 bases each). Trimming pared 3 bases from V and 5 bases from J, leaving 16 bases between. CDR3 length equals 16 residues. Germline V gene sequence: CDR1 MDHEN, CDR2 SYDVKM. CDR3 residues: CASSLFWGARTGELFF. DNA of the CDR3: TGTGCCAGCAGTTTGTTTTGGGGGGCGAGGACCGGGGAGCTGTTTTTT.

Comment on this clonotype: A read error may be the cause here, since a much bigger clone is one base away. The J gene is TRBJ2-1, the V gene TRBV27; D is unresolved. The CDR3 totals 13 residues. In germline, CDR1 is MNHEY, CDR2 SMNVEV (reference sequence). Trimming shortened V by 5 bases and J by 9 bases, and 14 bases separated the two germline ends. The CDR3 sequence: CASSDLIVGEQFF. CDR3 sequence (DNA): TGTGCCAGCAGTGATCTCATAGTGGGTGAGCAGTTCTTC.

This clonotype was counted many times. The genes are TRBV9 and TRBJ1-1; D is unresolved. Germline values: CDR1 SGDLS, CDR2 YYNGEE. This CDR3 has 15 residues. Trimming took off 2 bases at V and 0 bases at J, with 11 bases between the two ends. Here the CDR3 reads CASSVGRRLNTEAFF. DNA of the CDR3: TGTGCCAGCAGCGTCGGAAGACGATTGAACACTGAAGCTTTCTTT.

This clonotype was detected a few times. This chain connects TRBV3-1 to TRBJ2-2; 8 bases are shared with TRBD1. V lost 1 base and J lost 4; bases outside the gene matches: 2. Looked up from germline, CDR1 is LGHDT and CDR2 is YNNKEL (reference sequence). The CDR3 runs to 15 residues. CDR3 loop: CASSQGTGTTGELFF. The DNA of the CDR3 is TGTGCCAGCAGCCAAGGGACAGGGACCACCGGGGAGCTGTTTTTT.

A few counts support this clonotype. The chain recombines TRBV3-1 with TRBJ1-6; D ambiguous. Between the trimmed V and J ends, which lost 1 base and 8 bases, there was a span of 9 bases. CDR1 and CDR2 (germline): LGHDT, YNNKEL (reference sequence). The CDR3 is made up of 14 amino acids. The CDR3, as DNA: TGTGCCAGCAGCCAAGGGATATTGGATTCACCCCTCCACTTT. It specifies CASSQGILDSPLHF.

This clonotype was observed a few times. In nucleotides, the CDR3 is TGTGCCAGCAGTTGGGCCCAATTTATGACCCAGGTCTACGAGCAGTACGTC. Its translation is CASSWAQFMTQVYEQYV. V gene TRBV27 combines with J gene TRBJ2-7; no firm D call. The germline V gene has CDR1 MNHEY and CDR2 SMNVEV (reference sequence). This CDR3 has 17 amino acids. Trimming pared 4 bases from V and 3 bases from J, leaving 22 bases between.

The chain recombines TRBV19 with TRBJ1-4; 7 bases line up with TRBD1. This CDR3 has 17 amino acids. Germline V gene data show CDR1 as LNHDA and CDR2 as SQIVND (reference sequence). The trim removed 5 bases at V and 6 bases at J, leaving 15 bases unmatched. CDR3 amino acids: CASSPRLRQGLDEKLFF. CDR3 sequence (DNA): TGTGCCAGTAGTCCTCGCCTCAGACAGGGTCTGGATGAAAAACTGTTTTTT.

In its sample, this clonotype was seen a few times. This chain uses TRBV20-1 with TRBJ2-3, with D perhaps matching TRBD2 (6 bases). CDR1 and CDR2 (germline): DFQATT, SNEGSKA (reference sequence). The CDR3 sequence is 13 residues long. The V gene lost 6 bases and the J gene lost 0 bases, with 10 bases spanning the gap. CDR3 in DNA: TGCAGTGCGGAGGGCTCTAGCACAGATACGCAGTATTTT. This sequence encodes CSAEGSSTDTQYF.

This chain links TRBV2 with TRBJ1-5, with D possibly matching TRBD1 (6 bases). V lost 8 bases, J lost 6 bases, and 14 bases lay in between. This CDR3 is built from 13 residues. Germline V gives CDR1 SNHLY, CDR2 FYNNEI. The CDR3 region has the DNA TGTGCCAGCCTCTACGGGGGCGGTCAGCCCCAGCATTTT. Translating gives CASLYGGGQPQHF.

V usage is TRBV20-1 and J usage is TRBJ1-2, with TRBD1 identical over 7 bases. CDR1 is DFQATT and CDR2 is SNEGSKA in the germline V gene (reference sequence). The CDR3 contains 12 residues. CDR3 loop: CRPGGGDYGYTF. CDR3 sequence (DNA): TGCAGGCCAGGGGGGGGCGACTATGGCTACACCTTC.